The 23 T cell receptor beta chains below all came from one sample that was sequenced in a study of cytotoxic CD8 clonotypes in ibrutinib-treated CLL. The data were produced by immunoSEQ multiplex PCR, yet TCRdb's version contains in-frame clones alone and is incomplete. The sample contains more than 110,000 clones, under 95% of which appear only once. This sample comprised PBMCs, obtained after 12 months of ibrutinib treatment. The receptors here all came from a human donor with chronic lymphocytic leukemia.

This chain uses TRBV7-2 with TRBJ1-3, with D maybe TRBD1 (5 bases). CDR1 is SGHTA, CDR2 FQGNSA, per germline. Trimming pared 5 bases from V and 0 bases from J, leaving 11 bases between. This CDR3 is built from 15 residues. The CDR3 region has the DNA TGTGCCAGCAGCATGGACATCTACTCTGGAAACACCATATATTTT. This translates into CASSMDIYSGNTIYF. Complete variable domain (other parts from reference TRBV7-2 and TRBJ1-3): GAGVSQSPSNKVTEKGKDVELRCDPISGHTALYWYRQSLGQGLEFLIYFQGNSAPDKSGLPSDRFSAERTGGSVSTLTIQRTQQEDSAVYLCASSMDIYSGNTIYFGEGSWLTVV.

DNA for the CDR3: TGTGCCAGCAGTAAGGACAGGGCCCCCAACTACGAGCAGTACTTC. Amino acids: CASSKDRAPNYEQYF. This chain links TRBV28 with TRBJ2-7, with 8 nucleotides matching TRBD1. Trimming cost V 5 bases and J 3 bases; bases outside gene matches: 9. This CDR3 has 15 amino acids. The V gene's germline CDR1 is MDHEN and CDR2 SYDVKM.

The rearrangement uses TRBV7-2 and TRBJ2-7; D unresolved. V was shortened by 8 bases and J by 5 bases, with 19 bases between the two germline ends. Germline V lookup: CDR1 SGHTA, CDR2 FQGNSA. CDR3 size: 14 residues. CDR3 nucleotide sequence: TGTGCCAGCGGCCTGTGGGCTAGTGATGACGAGCAGTACTTC. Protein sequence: CASGLWASDDEQYF.

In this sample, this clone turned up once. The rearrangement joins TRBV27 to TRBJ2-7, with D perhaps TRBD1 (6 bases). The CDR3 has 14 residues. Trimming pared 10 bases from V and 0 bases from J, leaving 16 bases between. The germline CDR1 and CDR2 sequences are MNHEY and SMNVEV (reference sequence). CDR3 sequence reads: CATGRGEHSYEQYF. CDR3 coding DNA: TGTGCCACCGGCAGGGGTGAACACTCCTACGAGCAGTACTTC.

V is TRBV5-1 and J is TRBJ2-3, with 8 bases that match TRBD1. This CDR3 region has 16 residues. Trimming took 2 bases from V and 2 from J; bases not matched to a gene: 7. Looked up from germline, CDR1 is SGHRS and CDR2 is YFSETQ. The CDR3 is CASSFFPDRDTDTQYF. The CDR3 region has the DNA TGCGCCAGCAGCTTCTTTCCGGACAGGGACACAGATACGCAGTATTTT.

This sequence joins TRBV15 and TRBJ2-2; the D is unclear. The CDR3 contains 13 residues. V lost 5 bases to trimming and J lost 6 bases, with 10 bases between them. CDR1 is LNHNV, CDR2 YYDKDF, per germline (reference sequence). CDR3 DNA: TGTGCCACCAGCCTGCAAAAGTCCGGGGAGCTGTTTTTT. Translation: CATSLQKSGELFF.

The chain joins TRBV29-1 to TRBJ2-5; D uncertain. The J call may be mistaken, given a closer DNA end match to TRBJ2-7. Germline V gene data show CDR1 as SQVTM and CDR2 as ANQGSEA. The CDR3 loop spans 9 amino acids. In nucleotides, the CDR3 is TGCAGCGGTCACTACGAGCAGTACTTC. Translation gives CSGHYEQYF.

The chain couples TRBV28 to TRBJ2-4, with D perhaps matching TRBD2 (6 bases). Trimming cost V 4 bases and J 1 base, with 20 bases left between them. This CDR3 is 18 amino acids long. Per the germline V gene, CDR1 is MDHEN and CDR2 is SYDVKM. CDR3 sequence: CASSSPGEGAFAKNIQYF. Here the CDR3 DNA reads TGTGCCAGCAGTTCCCCGGGGGAAGGGGCTTTCGCCAAAAACATTCAGTACTTC.

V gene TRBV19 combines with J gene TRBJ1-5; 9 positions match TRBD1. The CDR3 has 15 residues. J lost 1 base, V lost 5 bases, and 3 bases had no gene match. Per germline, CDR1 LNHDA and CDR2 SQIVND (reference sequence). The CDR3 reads CASSLGTGSNQPQHF. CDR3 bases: TGTGCCAGTAGTCTTGGGACAGGGAGCAATCAGCCCCAGCATTTT.

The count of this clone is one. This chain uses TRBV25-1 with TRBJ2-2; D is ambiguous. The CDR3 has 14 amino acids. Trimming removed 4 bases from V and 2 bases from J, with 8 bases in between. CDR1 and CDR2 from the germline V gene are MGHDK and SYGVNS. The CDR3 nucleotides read TGTGCCAGCAGTGCGATAGATAACACCGGGGAGCTGTTTTTT. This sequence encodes CASSAIDNTGELFF.

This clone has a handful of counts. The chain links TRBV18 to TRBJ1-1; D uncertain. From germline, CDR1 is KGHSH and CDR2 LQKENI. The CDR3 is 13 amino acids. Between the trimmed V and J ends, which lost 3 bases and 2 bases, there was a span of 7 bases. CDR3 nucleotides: TGTGCCAGCTCACCGGATGAAAACACTGAAGCTTTCTTT. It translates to CASSPDENTEAFF. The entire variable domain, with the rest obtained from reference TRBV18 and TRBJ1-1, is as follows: NAGVMQNPRHLVRRRGQEARLRCSPMKGHSHVYWYRQLPEEGLKFMVYLQKENIIDESGMPKERFSAEFPKEGPSILRIQQVVRGDSAAYFCASSPDENTEAFFGQGTRLTVV.

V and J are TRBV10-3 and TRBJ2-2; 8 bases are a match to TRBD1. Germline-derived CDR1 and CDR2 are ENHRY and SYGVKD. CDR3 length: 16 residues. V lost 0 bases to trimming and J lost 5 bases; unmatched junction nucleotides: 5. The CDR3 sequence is CAISESSDRGTGELFF. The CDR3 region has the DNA TGTGCCATCAGTGAGTCGAGTGACAGGGGAACCGGGGAGCTGTTTTTT.

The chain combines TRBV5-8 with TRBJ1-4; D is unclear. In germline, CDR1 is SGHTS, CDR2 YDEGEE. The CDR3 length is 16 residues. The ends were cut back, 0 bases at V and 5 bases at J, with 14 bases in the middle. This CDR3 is CASSLGEVGMNEKLFF. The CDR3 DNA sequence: TGTGCCAGCAGCTTGGGAGAGGTGGGGATGAATGAAAAACTGTTTTTT.

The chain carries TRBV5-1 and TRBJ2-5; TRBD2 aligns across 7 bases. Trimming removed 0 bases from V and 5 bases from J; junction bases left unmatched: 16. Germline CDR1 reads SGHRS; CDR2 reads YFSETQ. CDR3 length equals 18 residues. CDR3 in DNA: TGCGCCAGCAGCTTGGGATTTTCGGTGCGGGAGATGGATGAGACCCAGTACTTC. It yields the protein CASSLGFSVREMDETQYF.

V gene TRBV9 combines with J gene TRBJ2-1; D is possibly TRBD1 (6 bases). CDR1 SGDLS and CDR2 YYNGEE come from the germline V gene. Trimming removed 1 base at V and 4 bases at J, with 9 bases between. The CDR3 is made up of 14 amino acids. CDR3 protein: CASSVTTGYNEQFF. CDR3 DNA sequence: TGTGCCAGCAGCGTAACTACAGGGTACAATGAGCAGTTCTTC.

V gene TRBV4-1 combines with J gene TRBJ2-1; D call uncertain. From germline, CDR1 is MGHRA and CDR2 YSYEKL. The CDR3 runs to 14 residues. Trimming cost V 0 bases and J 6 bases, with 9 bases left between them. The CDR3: CASSQEWASNEQFF. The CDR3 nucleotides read TGCGCCAGCAGCCAAGAATGGGCTAGCAATGAGCAGTTCTTC.

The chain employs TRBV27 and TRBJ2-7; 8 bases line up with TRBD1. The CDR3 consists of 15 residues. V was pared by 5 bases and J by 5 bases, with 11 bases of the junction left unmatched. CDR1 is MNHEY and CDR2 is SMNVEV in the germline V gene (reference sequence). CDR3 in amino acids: CASSPSPQGANEQYF. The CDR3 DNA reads TGTGCCAGCAGTCCCAGCCCGCAGGGGGCGAACGAGCAGTACTTC.

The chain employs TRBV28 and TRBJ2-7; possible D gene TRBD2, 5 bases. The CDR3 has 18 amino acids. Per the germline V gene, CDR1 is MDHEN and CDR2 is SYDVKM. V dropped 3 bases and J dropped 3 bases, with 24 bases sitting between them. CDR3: CASSFALDLPEPFYEQYF. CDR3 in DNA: TGTGCCAGCAGTTTTGCACTAGATTTACCCGAACCCTTCTACGAGCAGTACTTC.

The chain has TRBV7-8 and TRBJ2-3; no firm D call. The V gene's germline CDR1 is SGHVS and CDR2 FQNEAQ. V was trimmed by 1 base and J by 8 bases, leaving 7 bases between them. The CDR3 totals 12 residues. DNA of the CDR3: TGTGCCAGCAGCTTAGTTCTTCCTACGCAGTATTTT. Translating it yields CASSLVLPTQYF.

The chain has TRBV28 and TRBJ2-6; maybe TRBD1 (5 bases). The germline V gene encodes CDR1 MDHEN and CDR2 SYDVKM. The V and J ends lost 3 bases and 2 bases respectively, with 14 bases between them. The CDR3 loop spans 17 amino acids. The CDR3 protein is CASSLGTGRTGANVLTF. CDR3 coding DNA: TGTGCCAGCAGTTTGGGTACAGGCAGAACTGGGGCCAACGTCCTGACTTTC.

In DNA, the CDR3 is TGCGCCAGCAGCGGTGGGACAGGGGCCAAAAACATTCAGTACTTC. Translating it yields CASSGGTGAKNIQYF. The V gene is TRBV5-1, the J gene TRBJ2-4; 9 bases agree with TRBD1. This CDR3 is built from 15 residues. The junction had 3 bases not matched to a gene; V was cut back by 4 bases and J by 1 base. Germline-derived CDR1 and CDR2 are SGHRS and YFSETQ. Based on the CDR3 plus reference TRBV5-1 and TRBJ2-4, the full variable domain is KAGVTQTPRYLIKTRGQQVTLSCSPISGHRSVSWYQQTPGQGLQFLFEYFSETQRNKGNFPGRFSGRQFSNSRSEMNVSTLELGDSALYLCASSGGTGAKNIQYFGAGTRLSVL.

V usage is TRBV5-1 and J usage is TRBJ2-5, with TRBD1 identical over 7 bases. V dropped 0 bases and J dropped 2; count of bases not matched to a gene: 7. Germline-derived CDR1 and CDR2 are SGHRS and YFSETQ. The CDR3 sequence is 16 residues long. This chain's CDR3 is CASSLGNRDSQETQYF. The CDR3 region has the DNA TGCGCCAGCAGCTTGGGAAATCGGGACAGTCAAGAGACCCAGTACTTC.

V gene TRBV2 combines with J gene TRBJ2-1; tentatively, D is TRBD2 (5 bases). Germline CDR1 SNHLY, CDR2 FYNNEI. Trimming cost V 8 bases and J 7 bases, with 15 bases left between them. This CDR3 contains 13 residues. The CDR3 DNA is TGTGCCAGCGAGGGAGTCGATAGGAATGAGCAGTTCTTC. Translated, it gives CASEGVDRNEQFF.